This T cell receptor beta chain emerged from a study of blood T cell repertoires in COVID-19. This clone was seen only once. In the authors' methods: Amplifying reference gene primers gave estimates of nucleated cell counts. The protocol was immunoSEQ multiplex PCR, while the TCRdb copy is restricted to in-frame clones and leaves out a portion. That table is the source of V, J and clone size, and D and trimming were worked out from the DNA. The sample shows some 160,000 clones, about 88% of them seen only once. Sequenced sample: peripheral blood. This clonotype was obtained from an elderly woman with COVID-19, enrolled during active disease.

The CDR3 sequence is CASSGGTGTPADEQYF. As DNA, the CDR3 is TGTGCCAGCAGCGGGGGGACCGGGACCCCGGCTGACGAGCAGTACTTC. The rearrangement joins TRBV5-4 to TRBJ2-7; possible D gene TRBD2, 6 bases. From germline, CDR1 is SGHNT and CDR2 YYREEE (reference sequence). The CDR3 covers 16 residues. The germline V and J ends were trimmed by 4 bases and 5 bases, with 22 bases remaining between them.